The rows below give T cell receptor beta chains drawn from one sample of a study of cytomegalovirus exposure and HLA in healthy donors. Sequencing was performed with immunoSEQ multiplex PCR; in TCRdb, only in-frame clones are kept and a portion is missing. The repertoire holds 100,000 to 150,000 clones, with 77% as singletons. The sequenced sample consisted of PBMCs. The receptors were sampled from a middle-aged woman in good health and CMV-seropositive. The CDR3 runs from the conserved cysteine through the conserved F or W. A D gene is named only where the DNA matches it firmly. Part of the rows lack a size; the others show once, few, many or a class for expanded clones.

J gene: TRBJ1-2
V gene: TRBV4-1
clone size: -
D gene: TRBD1
CDR3 DNA: TGCGCCAGCAGGACAGGGGATGGCTACACCTTC
CDR3 protein: CASRTGDGYTF

J gene: TRBJ2-3
V gene: TRBV11-2
clone size: -
D gene: TRBD2
CDR3 DNA: TGTGCCAGCAGCCCAAGACTAGCGGGAGAACCTGGGGATACGCAGTATTTT
CDR3 protein: CASSPRLAGEPGDTQYF

J gene: TRBJ2-5
V gene: TRBV25-1
clone size: -
D gene: -
CDR3 DNA: TGTGCCAGCTCCGCTTTCCTAGAAGAGACCCAGTACTTC
CDR3 protein: CASSAFLEETQYF

J gene: TRBJ2-4
V gene: TRBV2
clone size: -
D gene: TRBD1
CDR3 DNA: TGTGCCAGCAGCTGGAGACAGGGTCAAAACATTCAGTACTTC
CDR3 protein: CASSWRQGQNIQYF

J gene: TRBJ1-5
V gene: TRBV2
clone size: -
D gene: -
CDR3 DNA: TGTGCCAGCACCATGGGGGGACGGTACGATCAGCCCCAGCATTTT
CDR3 protein: CASTMGGRYDQPQHF

J gene: TRBJ2-7
V gene: TRBV6-6
clone size: -
D gene: TRBD2
CDR3 DNA: TGTGCCAGCAGTGGGACTAGCGGGATAAGAAGCGAGCAGTACTTC
CDR3 protein: CASSGTSGIRSEQYF

J gene: TRBJ2-3
V gene: TRBV5-1
clone size: few
D gene: -
CDR3 DNA: TGCGCCAGCAGCAGTCAACCGGCGGAAGATACGCAGTATTTT
CDR3 protein: CASSSQPAEDTQYF

J gene: TRBJ1-5
V gene: TRBV6-1
clone size: -
D gene: TRBD1
CDR3 DNA: TGTGCCAGCGGACAGGGGGACGCTCAGCCCCAGCATTTT
CDR3 protein: CASGQGDAQPQHF

J gene: TRBJ1-5
V gene: TRBV1
clone size: -
D gene: -
CDR3 DNA: TGCACCAGCAGCCAAGAAGGTGGTCGAAACAGGGCGGGCAATCAGCCCCAGCATTTT
CDR3 protein: CTSSQEGGRNRAGNQPQHF

J gene: TRBJ2-1
V gene: TRBV18
clone size: -
D gene: -
CDR3 DNA: TGTGCCAGCTCTGCGGCTAGCGATCGGAATGAGCAGTTCTTC
CDR3 protein: CASSAASDRNEQFF

J gene: TRBJ1-2
V gene: TRBV2
clone size: -
D gene: TRBD1
CDR3 DNA: TGTGCCAGCAGGGGACAGGATTACCGTGGCTACACCTTC
CDR3 protein: CASRGQDYRGYTF

J gene: TRBJ1-1
V gene: TRBV11-2
clone size: -
D gene: -
CDR3 DNA: TGTGCCAGCACCCTCGCGGGATCCGAAGCTTTCTTT
CDR3 protein: CASTLAGSEAFF

J gene: TRBJ1-5
V gene: TRBV18
clone size: once
D gene: -
CDR3 DNA: TGTGCCAGCTCACTTACCGGGACTGGTTTCTATCAGCCCCAGCATTTT
CDR3 protein: CASSLTGTGFYQPQHF

J gene: TRBJ1-3
V gene: TRBV10-3
clone size: -
D gene: -
CDR3 DNA: TGTGCCATCAGTGAGTCTCCACGAGTAAACACCATATATTTT
CDR3 protein: CAISESPRVNTIYF

J gene: TRBJ2-1
V gene: TRBV2
clone size: -
D gene: TRBD2
CDR3 DNA: TGTGCCAGCAGTGAAATAGCGGGAGGCGGCAATGAGCAGTTCTTC
CDR3 protein: CASSEIAGGGNEQFF

J gene: TRBJ2-3
V gene: TRBV18
clone size: -
D gene: TRBD2
CDR3 DNA: TGTGCCAGCTCACCTAAAGCGGGAGCTACAGATACGCAGTATTTT
CDR3 protein: CASSPKAGATDTQYF

J gene: TRBJ1-2
V gene: TRBV5-1
clone size: -
D gene: -
CDR3 DNA: TGCGCCAGCAGCTGGACAGTTGGTCGGGGCTACACCTTC
CDR3 protein: CASSWTVGRGYTF

J gene: TRBJ2-5
V gene: TRBV5-1
clone size: once
D gene: -
CDR3 DNA: TGCGCCAGCAGCTTGGGGCGGGGCCAAGAGACCCAGTACTTC
CDR3 protein: CASSLGRGQETQYF

J gene: TRBJ2-5
V gene: TRBV30
clone size: -
D gene: TRBD1
CDR3 DNA: TGTGCCTGTTCAGGGGGTCTAAAGGAGACCCAGTACTTC
CDR3 protein: CACSGGLKETQYF

J gene: TRBJ1-1
V gene: TRBV6-6
clone size: -
D gene: TRBD1
CDR3 DNA: TGTGCCAGCAGCCCCAGACAGGGCACTGAAGCTTTCTTT
CDR3 protein: CASSPRQGTEAFF

J gene: TRBJ2-1
V gene: TRBV30
clone size: -
D gene: -
CDR3 DNA: TGTGCCTGGAGTGTTGCGGTCTACAATGAGCAGTTCTTC
CDR3 protein: CAWSVAVYNEQFF

J gene: TRBJ2-3
V gene: TRBV30
clone size: -
D gene: -
CDR3 DNA: TGTGCCTGGAGTCCGGGTAGACTCAGCGGTACGCAGTATTTT
CDR3 protein: CAWSPGRLSGTQYF

J gene: TRBJ2-3
V gene: TRBV7-2
clone size: -
D gene: -
CDR3 DNA: TGTGCCAGCAGCTCAGGGACTGTTCCTAGCACAGATACGCAGTATTTT
CDR3 protein: CASSSGTVPSTDTQYF

J gene: TRBJ2-2
V gene: TRBV5-1
clone size: -
D gene: -
CDR3 DNA: TGCGCCAGCAGCTTGAAGACTTTGACCGGGGAGCTGTTTTTT
CDR3 protein: CASSLKTLTGELFF

J gene: TRBJ2-1
V gene: TRBV29-1
clone size: -
D gene: TRBD1
CDR3 DNA: TGCAGCGGTAGGGACAGGGGCTACTACAATGAGCAGTTCTTC
CDR3 protein: CSGRDRGYYNEQFF

J gene: TRBJ2-1
V gene: TRBV5-1
clone size: -
D gene: TRBD2
CDR3 DNA: TGCGCCAGCAGCCTGGGACTAGCGGGAGGTGAGCAGTTCTTC
CDR3 protein: CASSLGLAGGEQFF

J gene: TRBJ2-7
V gene: TRBV6-1
clone size: -
D gene: -
CDR3 DNA: TGTGCCAGCAGTGAACAGTCTGAATCGAGGGAGCAGTACTTC
CDR3 protein: CASSEQSESREQYF